The 21 T cell receptor beta chains below all came from one sample that was sequenced in a study of blood T cell repertoires in COVID-19. The assay was immunoSEQ multiplex PCR, and TCRdb's table has in-frame clones only and misses some. The sample shows about 250,000 clones, approximately 85% of them seen only once. Sequencing was done on a sample of PBMCs or T cells enriched from blood (not recorded which). These receptors came from a woman in her fifties or sixties with acute COVID-19.

The V and J genes are TRBV18 and TRBJ1-5; tentative D call: TRBD1 (6 bases). V dropped 3 bases and J dropped 3 bases, with 9 bases sitting between them. This CDR3 has 14 residues. Germline CDR1 reads KGHSH; CDR2 reads LQKENI. The CDR3 loop reads CASSPDSYNQPQHF. The CDR3 DNA reads as TGTGCCAGCTCACCGGACAGCTACAATCAGCCCCAGCATTTT.

The rearrangement joins TRBV2 to TRBJ2-3; 7 bases agree with TRBD2. This CDR3 region has 16 residues. CDR1 is SNHLY and CDR2 is FYNNEI in the germline V gene. J gave up 0 bases and V 4 bases, and 7 bases lay outside the gene matches. The CDR3 DNA is TGTGCCAGCAGTGTTTGGGCTAGCGGAAGCACAGATACGCAGTATTTT. Translating it yields CASSVWASGSTDTQYF.

The rearrangement uses TRBV19 and TRBJ2-1, with D perhaps TRBD1 (5 bases). Germline assignment: CDR1 LNHDA and CDR2 SQIVND (reference sequence). The V gene lost 7 bases and the J gene lost 4 bases, with 17 bases spanning the gap. The CDR3 length is 15 residues. DNA for the CDR3: TGTGCCAGTACCCCAGGACACCACCCTTACAATGAGCAGTTCTTC. As protein: CASTPGHHPYNEQFF. The whole variable domain, remainder taken from reference TRBV19 and TRBJ2-1, is DGGITQSPKYLFRKEGQNVTLSCEQNLNHDAMYWYRQDPGQGLRLIYYSQIVNDFQKGDIAEGYSVSREKKESFPLTVTSAQKNPTAFYLCASTPGHHPYNEQFFGPGTRLTVL.

The CDR3 loop reads CASSLGTGNNSPLHF. CDR3 bases: TGTGCCAGCAGCTTGGGGACAGGGAATAATTCACCCCTCCACTTT. The gene calls are TRBV7-2 and TRBJ1-6; 9 nucleotides line up with TRBD1. The CDR3 totals 15 residues. Germline trimming cut 3 bases from V and 5 bases from J; bases unmatched to any gene: 2. Germline V CDR1 and CDR2: SGHTA, FQGNSA.

The CDR3 DNA reads as TGTGCCAGCAGCTTGTTTTTAACTAGCGGGTCCGGTACGCAGTATTTT. It encodes CASSLFLTSGSGTQYF. The chain recombines TRBV5-8 with TRBJ2-3; 9 nucleotides agree with TRBD2. There are 16 residues in the CDR3. The J segment lost 8 bases and the V segment lost 1 base, leaving 11 bases of the junction unmatched. Germline CDR1 SGHTS, CDR2 YDEGEE.

The gene calls are TRBV30 and TRBJ2-7; D is possibly TRBD2 (5 bases). CDR3 length: 12 residues. Trimming removed 5 bases from V and 2 bases from J, with 10 bases in between. Germline V gives CDR1 GTSNPN, CDR2 SVGIG (reference sequence). The CDR3 coding sequence is TGTGCCTGGGGGAGAGTTCCCTACGAGCAGTACTTC. Its translation: CAWGRVPYEQYF.

The chain combines TRBV24-1 with TRBJ1-2; a weak D match, TRBD1 (5 bases). V was trimmed by 7 bases and J by 8 bases, leaving 10 bases between them. Looked up from germline, CDR1 is KGHDR and CDR2 is SFDVKD. This CDR3 is 11 amino acids long. CDR3 nucleotides: TGTGCCACCAGCAGGGTGCGGGGCTACACCTTC. Translation: CATSRVRGYTF.

This clone was counted between two and nine times. The rearrangement links TRBV12-3 or TRBV12-4 to TRBJ2-3; TRBD2 agrees at 8 bases. The CDR3 spans 13 residues. Trimming cost V 3 bases and J 5 bases; bases outside gene matches: 1. The CDR3 coding sequence is TGTGCCAGCAGTTTGCGGGGGGTAGATACGCAGTATTTT. As protein: CASSLRGVDTQYF.

The rearrangement joins TRBV19 to TRBJ1-6, with D perhaps TRBD1 (6 bases). Germline CDR1 reads LNHDA; CDR2 reads SQIVND (reference sequence). Between the trimmed V and J ends, which lost 5 bases and 5 bases, there was a span of 10 bases. This CDR3 region has 14 residues. The CDR3 spells CASSSDSNNSPLHF. CDR3 nucleotide sequence: TGTGCCAGTAGTTCGGACAGTAATAATTCACCCCTCCACTTT.

The table lists this clone with a count of one. The CDR3 bases are TGTGCCAGCAGCGCGCGGGGCTACAATCAGCCCCAGCATTTT. Its translation: CASSARGYNQPQHF. This sequence joins TRBV2 and TRBJ1-5, with a tentative D call TRBD1 (5 bases). V shed 6 bases and J shed 3 bases, with 12 bases lying between them. The germline V gene encodes CDR1 SNHLY and CDR2 FYNNEI. The CDR3 is 14 residues long.

The rearrangement joins TRBV19 to TRBJ2-1; 7 nucleotides line up with TRBD2. Germline CDR1 LNHDA, CDR2 SQIVND (reference sequence). This CDR3 contains 19 residues. J was trimmed by 8 bases and V by 4 bases; bases with no gene match: 23. The CDR3 region is CASSTETIRGLRGVDEQFF. The CDR3 DNA follows: TGTGCCAGTAGTACCGAGACTATACGGGGACTCCGGGGGGTGGATGAGCAGTTCTTC.

This rearrangement joins TRBV5-1 to TRBJ1-6, with D unclear. Germline V gene sequence: CDR1 SGHRS, CDR2 YFSETQ. Trimming took 2 bases from V and 0 from J, leaving 9 bases between them. The CDR3 sequence is 16 residues long. CDR3 bases: TGCGCCAGCAGCTTCAAAACCAGCTCCTATAATTCACCCCTCCACTTT. Its translation is CASSFKTSSYNSPLHF.

V gene TRBV7-9 combines with J gene TRBJ2-1; maybe TRBD2 (6 bases). The CDR3 is 14 residues long. V was trimmed by 3 bases and J by 5 bases, leaving 11 bases between them. Germline V gene lookup returns CDR1 SEHNR and CDR2 FQNEAQ (reference sequence). The CDR3 here is CASSLGGINNEQFF. In DNA form, the CDR3 reads TGTGCCAGCAGCTTGGGGGGTATTAACAATGAGCAGTTCTTC.

The V call is TRBV12-3 or TRBV12-4, the J call TRBJ2-3; the D gene is possibly TRBD2 (7 bases). This CDR3 region has 13 residues. Trimming took 6 bases from V and 5 from J, leaving 12 bases between them. Here the CDR3 DNA reads TGTGCCAGCAGCTGGGGGGGCCAAGATACGCAGTATTTT. It is translated as CASSWGGQDTQYF.

The rearrangement joins TRBV5-1 to TRBJ2-7; D perhaps matches TRBD2 (6 bases). Trimming stripped 4 bases from V and 2 bases from J, with 16 bases between. The CDR3 sequence is 15 residues long. Looked up from germline, CDR1 is SGHRS and CDR2 is YFSETQ. The CDR3 loop reads CASSRGTPGTYEQYF. CDR3 nucleotides: TGCGCCAGCAGCCGCGGGACGCCGGGTACCTACGAGCAGTACTTC.

V and J are TRBV5-1 and TRBJ2-1; 8 bases agree with TRBD1. Germline CDR1 and CDR2: SGHRS and YFSETQ. This CDR3 comprises 16 residues. V shed 0 bases, J shed 10 bases, and the junction held 12 bases outside the gene matches. The CDR3 DNA reads as TGCGCCAGCAGCTTGGGGGCCGGCAGGGGGCTACAGGAGCAGTTCTTC. Amino acids: CASSLGAGRGLQEQFF.

V and J are TRBV5-1 and TRBJ1-4; D is perhaps TRBD1 (5 bases). The CDR3 has 16 residues. Trimming left V 1 base short and J 0 bases short, with 10 bases between. Germline CDR1 SGHRS, CDR2 YFSETQ. The CDR3 region is CASSLRGRATNEKLFF. CDR3 DNA sequence: TGCGCCAGCAGCTTGAGGGGCAGGGCAACTAATGAAAAACTGTTTTTT.

The chain combines TRBV19 with TRBJ1-6; 8 nucleotides align to TRBD1. V was clipped by 5 bases and J by 9 bases; unmatched bases: 12. Per germline, CDR1 LNHDA and CDR2 SQIVND (reference sequence). The CDR3 consists of 16 residues. The CDR3 loop reads CASSAHQGARGSPLHF. The CDR3 region has the DNA TGTGCCAGTAGTGCACATCAGGGGGCGCGGGGTTCACCCCTCCACTTT. The complete variable domain, with remaining parts taken from reference TRBV19 and TRBJ1-6, reads DGGITQSPKYLFRKEGQNVTLSCEQNLNHDAMYWYRQDPGQGLRLIYYSQIVNDFQKGDIAEGYSVSREKKESFPLTVTSAQKNPTAFYLCASSAHQGARGSPLHFGNGTRLTVT.

The V call is TRBV30, the J call TRBJ1-1; 8 nucleotides match TRBD1. V trimming: 0 bases; J trimming: 6 bases; junction bases outside the gene matches: 3. CDR3 length: 13 amino acids. CDR1 GTSNPN and CDR2 SVGIG come from the germline V gene (reference sequence). The CDR3 DNA follows: TGTGCCTGGAGTGTACAGGGGGGTGCTGAAGCTTTCTTT. Its protein is CAWSVQGGAEAFF.

The chain couples TRBV7-2 to TRBJ1-5; D is possibly TRBD1 (6 bases). V was pared by 5 bases and J by 6 bases, with 11 bases between. The V gene's germline CDR1 is SGHTA and CDR2 FQGNSA. CDR3 length: 13 residues. The DNA for the CDR3 is TGTGCCAGCAGCGATCAAGGGGGTCAGCCCCAGCATTTT. Its translation: CASSDQGGQPQHF.

The V gene is TRBV25-1, the J gene TRBJ1-2, with no clear D. V lost 4 bases and J lost 5, with 8 bases in between. Germline CDR1 and CDR2: MGHDK and SYGVNS. The CDR3 extends over 12 amino acids. The chain's CDR3 is CASSVTEYGYTF. The CDR3 DNA sequence: TGTGCCAGCAGTGTTACGGAGTATGGCTACACCTTC.